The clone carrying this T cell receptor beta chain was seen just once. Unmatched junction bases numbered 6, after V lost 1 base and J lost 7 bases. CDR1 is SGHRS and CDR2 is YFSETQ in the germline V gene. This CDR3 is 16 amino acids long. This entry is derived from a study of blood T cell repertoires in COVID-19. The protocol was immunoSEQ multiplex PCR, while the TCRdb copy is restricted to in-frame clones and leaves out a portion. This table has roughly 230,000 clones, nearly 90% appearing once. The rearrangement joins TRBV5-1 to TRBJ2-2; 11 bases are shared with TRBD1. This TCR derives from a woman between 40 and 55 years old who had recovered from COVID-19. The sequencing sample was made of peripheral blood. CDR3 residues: CASSLSGTGGNGELFF. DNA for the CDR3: TGCGCCAGCAGCTTGTCTGGGACAGGGGGGAACGGGGAGCTGTTTTTT.